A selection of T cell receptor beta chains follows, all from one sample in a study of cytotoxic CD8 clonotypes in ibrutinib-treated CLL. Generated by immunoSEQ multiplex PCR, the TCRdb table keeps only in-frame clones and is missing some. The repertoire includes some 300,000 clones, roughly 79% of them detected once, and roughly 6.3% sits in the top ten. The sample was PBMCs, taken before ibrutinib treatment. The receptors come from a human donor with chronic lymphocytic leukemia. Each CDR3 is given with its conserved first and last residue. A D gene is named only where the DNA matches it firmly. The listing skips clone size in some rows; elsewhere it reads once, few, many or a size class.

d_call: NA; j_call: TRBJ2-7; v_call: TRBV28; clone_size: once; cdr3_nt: TGTGCCAGCAGTTTGGAGGGGGACGGAATCTTTGCGAACTTC; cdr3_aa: CASSLEGDGIFANF
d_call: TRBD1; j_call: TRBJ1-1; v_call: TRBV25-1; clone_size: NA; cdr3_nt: TGTGCCAGCAGTGAACCGGGACAGGGAGACACTGAAGCTTTCTTT; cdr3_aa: CASSEPGQGDTEAFF
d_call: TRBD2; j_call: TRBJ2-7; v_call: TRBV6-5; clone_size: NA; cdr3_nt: TGTGCCAGCAGCCGGACTAGTCAATACGAGCAGTACTTC; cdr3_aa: CASSRTSQYEQYF
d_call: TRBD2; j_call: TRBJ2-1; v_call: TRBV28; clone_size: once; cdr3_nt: TGTGCCAGCAGTTCTCTAACTAGCGGGACTGATGAGCAGTTCTTC; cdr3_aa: CASSSLTSGTDEQFF
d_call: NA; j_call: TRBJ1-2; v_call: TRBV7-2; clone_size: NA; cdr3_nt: TGTGCCAGCAGCTTAGTGCGGGCGCTGTATGGCTACACCTTC; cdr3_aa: CASSLVRALYGYTF
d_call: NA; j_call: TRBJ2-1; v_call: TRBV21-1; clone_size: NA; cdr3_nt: TGTGCCAGCAGCAAATCGCGGACAGGGGGCTTTAGTCCCTACAATGAGCAGTTCTTC; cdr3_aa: CASSKSRTGGFSPYNEQFF
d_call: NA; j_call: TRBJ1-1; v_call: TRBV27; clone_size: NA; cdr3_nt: TGTGCCAGCTTAGGGATAATTCAGGGGCGTATCACTGAAGCTTTCTTT; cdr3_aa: CASLGIIQGRITEAFF
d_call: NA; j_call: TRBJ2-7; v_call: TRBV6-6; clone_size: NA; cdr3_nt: TGTGCCAGCAGTTACGAAGGGATCTCCTACGAGCAGTACTTC; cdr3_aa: CASSYEGISYEQYF
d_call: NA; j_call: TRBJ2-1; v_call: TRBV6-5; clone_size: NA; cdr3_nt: TGTGCCAGCAGTTACTCGAGGCAGAATGAGCAGTTCTTC; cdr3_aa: CASSYSRQNEQFF
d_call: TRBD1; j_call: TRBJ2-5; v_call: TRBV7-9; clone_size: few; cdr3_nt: TGTGCCAGCAGCACCCGACAGGGGGCTCTGGAGACCCAGTACTTC; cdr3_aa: CASSTRQGALETQYF
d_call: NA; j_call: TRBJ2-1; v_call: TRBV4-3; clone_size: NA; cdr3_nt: TGCGCCAGCAGCCAAGAAGGACAGTCGTTTGCGCATGAGCAGTTCTTC; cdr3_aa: CASSQEGQSFAHEQFF
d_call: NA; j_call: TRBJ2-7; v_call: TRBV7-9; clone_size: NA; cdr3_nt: TGTGCCAGCAGCCTGCGAGGCGAGCAGTACTTC; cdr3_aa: CASSLRGEQYF
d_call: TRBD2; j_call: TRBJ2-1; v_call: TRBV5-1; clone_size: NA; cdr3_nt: TGCGCCAGCAGCTGGACCGTTGGTAGCGGGAGGAGACTTGGCTCCTACAATGAGCAGTTCTTC; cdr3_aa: CASSWTVGSGRRLGSYNEQFF
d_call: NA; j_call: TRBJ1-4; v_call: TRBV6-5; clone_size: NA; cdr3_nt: TGTGCCAGCAGTTACACCGACAGGAGGAAACTGTTTTTT; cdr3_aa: CASSYTDRRKLFF
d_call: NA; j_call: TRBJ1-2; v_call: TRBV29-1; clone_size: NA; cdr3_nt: TGCAGCGTTGAGACAGGTTATGGCTACACCTTC; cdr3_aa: CSVETGYGYTF
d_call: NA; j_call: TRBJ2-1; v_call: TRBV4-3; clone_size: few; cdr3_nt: TGCGCCAGCAGCCAAACGTCCCGGGACGTCGATGAGCAGTTCTTC; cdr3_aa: CASSQTSRDVDEQFF
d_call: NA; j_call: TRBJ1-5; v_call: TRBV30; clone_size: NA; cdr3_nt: TGTGCCTGGAGTTTAGAAGACAATCAGCCCCAGCATTTT; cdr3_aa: CAWSLEDNQPQHF
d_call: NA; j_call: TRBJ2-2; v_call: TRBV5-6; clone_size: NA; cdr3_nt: TGTGCCAGCAGCTACGGGACGGGCAACACCGGGGAGCTGTTTTTT; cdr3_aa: CASSYGTGNTGELFF
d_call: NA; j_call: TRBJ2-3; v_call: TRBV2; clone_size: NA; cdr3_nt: TGTGCCAGCAGTAAAACGCAGTATTTT; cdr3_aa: CASSKTQYF
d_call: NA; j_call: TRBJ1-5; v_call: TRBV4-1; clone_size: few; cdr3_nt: TGCGCCAGCAGCCAAGAACTATATAGCAATCAGCCCCAGCATTTT; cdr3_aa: CASSQELYSNQPQHF
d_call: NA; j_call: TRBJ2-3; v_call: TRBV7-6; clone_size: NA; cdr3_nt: TGTGCCAGCAGCTTATTGTCAGGAGGAGGGACAGATACGCAGTATTTT; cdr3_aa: CASSLLSGGGTDTQYF
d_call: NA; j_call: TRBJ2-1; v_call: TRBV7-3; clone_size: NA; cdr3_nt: TGTGCCAGCAGCTTACAGGCGGGGTACAATGAGCAGTTCTTC; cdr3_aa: CASSLQAGYNEQFF